Below, 25 T cell receptor beta chains from the same sample are listed, as sequenced in a study of blood T cells in healthy people across ages. Using a J-beta primer mix together with a sample-barcoded 5' primer, a second PCR was run for about 6 to 12 cycles. TCRdb re-called the 5' RACE reads with MiXCR, one entry per CDR3 protein. Of 1.5 million to 1.9 million distinct CDR3 sequences listed, less than 45% were seen once; the top ten hold approximately 4%. Input material: blood. The receptors shown here come from a woman aged 18 to 35 in good health.

This chain links TRBV7-2 with TRBJ1-2; D may be TRBD1 (6 bases). The CDR3 consists of 15 residues. Trimming pared 5 bases from V and 5 bases from J, leaving 18 bases between. Germline CDR1 SGHTA, CDR2 FQGNSA. CDR3 nucleotide sequence: TGTGCCAGCAGCCCACGGTCGGGGGCGCATTATGGCTACACCTTC. This sequence encodes CASSPRSGAHYGYTF. Full variable domain (outside the CDR3, taken from reference TRBV7-2 and TRBJ1-2): GAGVSQSPSNKVTEKGKDVELRCDPISGHTALYWYRQSLGQGLEFLIYFQGNSAPDKSGLPSDRFSAERTGGSVSTLTIQRTQQEDSAVYLCASSPRSGAHYGYTFGSGTRLTVV.

This clonotype has only one observation. This chain links TRBV2 with TRBJ2-7; 11 nucleotides match TRBD2. V lost 8 bases, J lost 7 bases, and 13 bases stayed unmatched. The CDR3 is 15 residues long. Germline V gene data show CDR1 as SNHLY and CDR2 as FYNNEI. The CDR3 loop reads CASRFSGGASSEQYF. In nucleotides, the CDR3 is TGTGCCAGCCGTTTTAGCGGGGGGGCTAGCAGTGAGCAGTACTTC.

This clonotype was recorded a few times. V usage is TRBV20-1 and J usage is TRBJ2-3, with D perhaps matching TRBD2 (6 bases). The CDR3 has 17 residues. Per the germline V gene, CDR1 is DFQATT and CDR2 is SNEGSKA (reference sequence). Trimming pared 8 bases from V and 1 base from J, leaving 25 bases between. CDR3 amino acids: CSLRGGGPSPGTDTQYF. For the CDR3, the DNA is TGCAGTCTAAGGGGAGGAGGCCCTAGCCCTGGCACAGATACGCAGTATTTT.

The chain links TRBV5-1 to TRBJ2-5; 7 bases match TRBD1. Germline V lookup: CDR1 SGHRS, CDR2 YFSETQ. This CDR3 comprises 14 residues. V was pared by 4 bases and J by 11 bases, with 14 bases of the junction left unmatched. CDR3 sequence: CASSGGQARVEQYF. The CDR3 bases are TGCGCCAGCAGCGGCGGACAGGCCAGGGTGGAGCAGTACTTC.

There are a few counts of this clonotype. The J gene is TRBJ2-3, the V gene TRBV9, with TRBD1 identical over 7 bases. Germline V gene lookup returns CDR1 SGDLS and CDR2 YYNGEE. This CDR3 comprises 17 residues. V dropped 2 bases and J dropped 4; count of bases not matched to a gene: 13. CDR3 protein: CASSVPRAGGYPDTQYF. In nucleotides, the CDR3 is TGTGCCAGCAGCGTGCCCAGGGCAGGGGGTTATCCAGATACGCAGTATTTT.

This clonotype was counted between two and nine times. The rearrangement uses TRBV9 and TRBJ2-1; weak D call: TRBD1 (6 bases). The J call may not be correct, given that the DNA end is closer to TRBJ2-7. This CDR3 contains 15 residues. Germline V gene data show CDR1 as SGDLS and CDR2 as YYNGEE. The CDR3 DNA reads as TGTGCCAGCAGCGATACAGGGAGCTCCTACAATGAGCAGTACTTC. Its translation is CASSDTGSSYNEQYF.

This clonotype was observed a few times. The J gene is TRBJ2-1, the V gene TRBV12-3 or TRBV12-4, with 7 bases fitting TRBD2. After removal of 3 bases from V and 9 bases from J, the junction contained 11 bases not matched to a gene. The CDR3 runs to 15 residues. CDR3 nucleotides: TGTGCCAGCAGTTTTACGACTAGCTGGCTCGGTGAGCAGTTCTTC. Amino acids: CASSFTTSWLGEQFF.

The J gene is TRBJ2-1, the V gene TRBV4-2; 8 positions match TRBD2. Germline lookup yields CDR1 LGHNA and CDR2 YNFKEQ. J lost 4 bases, V lost 0 bases, and 5 bases had no gene match. This CDR3 has 16 amino acids. CDR3 DNA: TGTGCCAGCAGCCAAGATTCCGGGAGGGGGTACAATGAGCAGTTCTTC. It specifies CASSQDSGRGYNEQFF.

The rearrangement uses TRBV4-2 and TRBJ2-3; a possible D gene is TRBD1 (6 bases). Trimming stripped 1 base from V and 3 bases from J, with 11 bases between. Looked up from germline, CDR1 is LGHNA and CDR2 is YNFKEQ. This CDR3 has 15 residues. The CDR3 DNA sequence: TGTGCCAGCAGCCAAGTTCGCCAGGGGACAGATACGCAGTATTTT. Encoded protein: CASSQVRQGTDTQYF.

Points on this clonotype: An end of the junction differs from the germline gene, which may be a read error. The chain recombines TRBV25-1 with TRBJ2-4; no reliable D call. Germline lookup yields CDR1 MGHDK and CDR2 SYGVNS. This CDR3 is 12 amino acids long. The CDR3 DNA reads as TGTGCCGGCAGTGTCGACGGGAACATTCAGTACTTC. Translated: CAGSVDGNIQYF.

V usage is TRBV4-3 and J usage is TRBJ1-2; 9 bases are a match to TRBD1. This CDR3 comprises 19 residues. The germline CDR1 and CDR2 sequences are LGHNA and YSLEER. V trimming: 0 bases; J trimming: 0 bases; junction bases outside the gene matches: 11. The CDR3 loop reads CASSQELGQGGGANYGYTF. DNA of the CDR3: TGCGCCAGCAGCCAAGAATTGGGACAGGGAGGAGGGGCTAACTATGGCTACACCTTC.

The table lists this clonotype with a few counts. The J gene is TRBJ1-1, the V gene TRBV3-1; D unclear. V lost 1 base, J lost 3 bases, and 9 bases lay in between. Germline values: CDR1 LGHDT, CDR2 YNNKEL (reference sequence). The CDR3 is 14 residues long. For the CDR3, the DNA is TGTGCCAGCAGCCAAGGGGTTGGTTACACTGAAGCTTTCTTT. As protein: CASSQGVGYTEAFF.

This clonotype has only one observation. The chain joins TRBV7-2 to TRBJ1-1; possible D gene TRBD1, 5 bases. V dropped 5 bases and J dropped 4 bases, with 14 bases sitting between them. CDR3 length: 14 amino acids. Germline values: CDR1 SGHTA, CDR2 FQGNSA. The CDR3 region has the DNA TGTGCCAGCAGCCAGGCAGGGCGGCCCACTGAAGCTTTCTTT. This encodes CASSQAGRPTEAFF.

This clonotype was detected a few times. V gene TRBV12-3 or TRBV12-4 combines with J gene TRBJ1-1; possible D gene TRBD1, 5 bases. CDR3 length equals 15 residues. V lost 3 bases and J 3 bases, leaving 14 bases between the germline ends. CDR3 protein: CASSFSGSGDTEAFF. The DNA of the CDR3 is TGTGCCAGCAGTTTTTCGGGATCGGGGGACACTGAAGCTTTCTTT.

This chain links TRBV7-2 with TRBJ2-5; the D is unclear. Judging by the DNA end, TRBJ2-1 fits better; the J call may be wrong. The CDR3 consists of 14 residues. CDR1 is SGHTA and CDR2 is FQGNSA in the germline V gene. The CDR3 region has the DNA TGTGCCAGCAGCCCGTATATCGCGAAAGAGACCCAGTTCTTC. This translates into CASSPYIAKETQFF.

This clonotype has only one observation. This chain joins TRBV18 and TRBJ1-5; 11 nucleotides agree with TRBD1. The ends lost 5 bases at V and 7 bases at J; junction bases unmatched: 4. The germline gives CDR1 KGHSH, CDR2 LQKENI. CDR3 length equals 14 residues. The CDR3 sequence: CASSIGQGAQPQHF. The CDR3, as DNA: TGTGCCAGCTCAATCGGACAGGGGGCACAGCCCCAGCATTTT.

The rearrangement joins TRBV28 to TRBJ2-3, with TRBD2 as a possible D gene (6 bases). CDR3 length: 12 residues. Germline lookup yields CDR1 MDHEN and CDR2 SYDVKM. Trimming cost V 6 bases and J 10 bases, with 14 bases left between them. The CDR3 bases are TGTGCCAGCAGATACAGACTAGAATCGCAGTATTTT. Translation: CASRYRLESQYF.

This clonotype was seen more than once but under ten times. CDR3 sequence (DNA): TGCAGTGCTAGAACAAATCTAGCGGGATCCTACAATGAGCAGTACTTC. It codes for CSARTNLAGSYNEQYF. This sequence joins TRBV20-1 and TRBJ2-1; 9 bases agree with TRBD2. The DNA end is more similar to TRBJ2-7, so the J call may be wrong. The germline gives CDR1 DFQATT, CDR2 SNEGSKA (reference sequence). The CDR3 runs to 16 residues.

This chain connects TRBV27 to TRBJ2-7; 10 bases fit TRBD2. Germline CDR1 and CDR2: MNHEY and SMNVEV (reference sequence). The CDR3 sequence is 15 residues long. Germline trimming cut 8 bases from V and 0 bases from J; bases unmatched to any gene: 7. This chain's CDR3 is CASRPTSGSSYEQYF. The CDR3 bases are TGTGCCAGCCGTCCGACTAGCGGGTCCTCCTACGAGCAGTACTTC.

This clonotype was counted between two and nine times. The chain recombines TRBV4-1 with TRBJ1-2; 8 nucleotides align to TRBD1. The germline V gene encodes CDR1 MGHRA and CDR2 YSYEKL. The CDR3 loop spans 17 amino acids. The junction had 17 bases not matched to a gene; V was cut back by 4 bases and J by 7 bases. In DNA form, the CDR3 reads TGCGCCAGCAGCCTAACCGATACTCGAAGGACAGGGTTTGGCTACACCTTC. This gives the protein CASSLTDTRRTGFGYTF.

This clonotype occurred a few times. This chain links TRBV20-1 with TRBJ1-2, with D uncertain. Germline V gene sequence: CDR1 DFQATT, CDR2 SNEGSKA (reference sequence). This CDR3 comprises 12 residues. CDR3 nucleotides: TGCATCCCCGTGAAGGGCAACTATGGCTACACCTTC. It translates to CIPVKGNYGYTF.

This chain uses TRBV4-1 with TRBJ1-2; D is unclear. The CDR3 extends over 15 amino acids. V lost 1 base and J lost 4, with 13 bases in between. Germline CDR1 reads MGHRA; CDR2 reads YSYEKL. The CDR3 region has the DNA TGCGCCAGCAGCCAAGTCTCTCCTAAGGGCTATGGCTACACCTTC. It translates to CASSQVSPKGYGYTF.

This sequence joins TRBV29-1 and TRBJ2-1; possibly TRBD2 for D (7 bases). Germline V gives CDR1 SQVTM, CDR2 ANQGSEA. CDR3 length equals 16 residues. Trimming took 1 base from V and 4 from J, leaving 17 bases between them. CDR3 in amino acids: CSVEAWGRGSYNEQFF. The CDR3 coding sequence is TGCAGCGTTGAAGCCTGGGGGCGGGGGTCATACAATGAGCAGTTCTTC.

This clonotype was seen just once. A much larger clone sits a single nucleotide away, making a read error possible. The gene calls are TRBV29-1 and TRBJ2-7; D is tentatively TRBD1 or TRBD2 (5 bases each). Germline V gene lookup returns CDR1 SQVTM and CDR2 ANQGSEA. This CDR3 is built from 13 residues. V was shortened by 4 bases and J by 0 bases, with 10 bases between the two germline ends. CDR3 loop: CSVGGWNSYEQYF. CDR3 DNA: TGCAGCGTTGGGGGGTGGAACTCCTACGAGCAGTACTTC.

This clonotype was picked up one time. The J gene is TRBJ2-7, the V gene TRBV12-3 or TRBV12-4; D may correspond to TRBD1 or TRBD2 (5 bases each). V dropped 6 bases and J dropped 0 bases, with 12 bases sitting between them. The CDR3 covers 14 residues. CDR3 bases: TGTGCCAGCAGCCGGGACCACAGCTCCTACGAGCAGTACTTC. As protein: CASSRDHSSYEQYF.